Presented here are 26 T cell receptor beta chains from one specimen sequenced in a study of blood T cells in healthy people across ages. Next came a second PCR, run for about 7 to 11 cycles, which used a sample-barcoded 5' primer along with a J-beta primer mix. TCRdb passed the 5' RACE reads through MiXCR, listing each CDR3 protein once. The table has approximately 960,000 distinct CDR3 sequences, roughly 28% seen once. These data were also reused for a study on T cells of mothers and their children.

Input material: blood. The receptors originated from a middle-aged woman in good health.

Ten or more counts support this clonotype. The chain carries TRBV7-8 and TRBJ1-4, with 7 nucleotides matching TRBD1. The V and J ends lost 1 base and 7 bases, in that order; junction bases with no gene match: 3. The germline CDR1 and CDR2 sequences are SGHVS and FQNEAQ. The CDR3 runs to 14 residues. CDR3 bases: TGTGCCAGCAGCTTAGGACAGGGATCTGAAAAACTGTTTTTT. This codes for CASSLGQGSEKLFF.

The chain couples TRBV4-2 to TRBJ2-7; tentative D call: TRBD1 (6 bases). Per the germline V gene, CDR1 is LGHNA and CDR2 is YNFKEQ. This CDR3 contains 15 residues. The V gene lost 1 base and the J gene lost 0 bases, with 10 bases spanning the gap. CDR3 residues: CASSQGRQDSYEQYF. Written as DNA, the CDR3 is TGTGCCAGCAGCCAAGGGAGACAGGACTCCTACGAGCAGTACTTC.

About this clonotype: A much larger clone is a single base away; this may be a read error. The rearrangement uses TRBV7-9 and TRBJ2-7; 7 bases line up with TRBD1. CDR3 length: 14 residues. V shed 5 bases, J shed 4 bases, and the junction held 8 bases outside the gene matches. Germline V lookup: CDR1 SEHNR, CDR2 FQNEAQ (reference sequence). The CDR3 DNA follows: TGTGCCAGCAGCGCACAGGGGCGCAGGTACGAGCAGTACTTC. Amino acid sequence: CASSAQGRRYEQYF.

This clonotype was seen a handful of times. The chain recombines TRBV9 with TRBJ2-2; D may match TRBD1 or TRBD2 (5 bases each). Trimming pared 0 bases from V and 4 bases from J, leaving 10 bases between. The CDR3 extends over 15 amino acids. Germline V gives CDR1 SGDLS, CDR2 YYNGEE. As DNA, the CDR3 is TGTGCCAGCAGCGTAGTGGGGGTAACCACCGGGGAGCTGTTTTTT. Translated: CASSVVGVTTGELFF.

The chain carries TRBV4-1 and TRBJ2-7, with 9 positions matching TRBD2. The J call may be incorrect, as the DNA end agrees better with TRBJ2-5. CDR1 MGHRA and CDR2 YSYEKL come from the germline V gene. This CDR3 is built from 15 residues. The DNA of the CDR3 is TGCGCCAGCAGCCAAGATGGCGGGGGGGCCCAGACCCAGTACTTC. This gives the protein CASSQDGGGAQTQYF.

This clonotype was counted many times. The chain has TRBV5-1 and TRBJ1-2, with D possibly TRBD1 on 5 matching bases. Germline CDR1 and CDR2: SGHRS and YFSETQ. V dropped 4 bases and J dropped 3 bases, with 16 bases sitting between them. CDR3 length: 15 amino acids. This CDR3 reads CASSPLRGGDYGYTF. CDR3 nucleotides: TGCGCCAGCAGCCCTTTGAGGGGCGGAGACTATGGCTACACCTTC.

The chain employs TRBV27 and TRBJ2-1; TRBD2 agrees at 10 bases. Germline-derived CDR1 and CDR2 are MNHEY and SMNVEV (reference sequence). V gave up 6 bases and J gave up 7 bases; unmatched junction bases: 3. The CDR3 totals 13 residues. The CDR3 here is CASRASGGNEQFF. In DNA form, the CDR3 reads TGTGCCAGCAGGGCTAGCGGGGGAAATGAGCAGTTCTTC.

Ten or more counts support this clonotype. The V call is TRBV20-1, the J call TRBJ2-7; 12 bases are a match to TRBD2. This CDR3 has 15 residues. The junction had 4 bases not matched to a gene; V was cut back by 0 bases and J by 4 bases. The germline V gene has CDR1 DFQATT and CDR2 SNEGSKA (reference sequence). The CDR3 coding sequence is TGCAGTGCTAGAGATTGGACTAGCGGGGAATACGAGCAGTACTTC. This gives the protein CSARDWTSGEYEQYF.

This clonotype has at least ten counts. The chain uses TRBV20-1 and TRBJ1-2; TRBD1 might be the D (5 bases). V lost 6 bases and J lost 4, with 12 bases in between. This CDR3 has 12 residues. Germline CDR1 DFQATT, CDR2 SNEGSKA (reference sequence). CDR3 amino acids: CSAFPGGYGYTF. The CDR3 DNA reads TGCAGTGCATTTCCGGGGGGCTATGGCTACACCTTC.

Details on this clonotype: A read error may produce the germline difference seen at one junction end. The J gene is TRBJ2-7, the V gene TRBV5-4; 9 bases match TRBD2. TRBJ2-5 matches the DNA end more closely, so the J call is doubtful. Looked up from germline, CDR1 is SGHNT and CDR2 is YYREEE (reference sequence). The CDR3 covers 14 residues. Here the CDR3 reads CASGLKLAGETQYF. CDR3 DNA sequence: TGTGCCAGCGGCTTGAAACTAGCGGGAGAGACCCAGTACTTC.

This clonotype was recorded a few times. The chain has TRBV2 and TRBJ1-5, with 10 bases matching TRBD1. The CDR3 contains 15 residues. CDR1 SNHLY and CDR2 FYNNEI come from the germline V gene. Trimming took 6 bases from V and 9 from J; bases not matched to a gene: 11. Here the CDR3 reads CASRAGTGDHRPQHF. In DNA, the CDR3 is TGTGCCAGCAGGGCCGGGACAGGGGATCATCGGCCCCAGCATTTT.

This clonotype turned up a few times. V usage is TRBV30 and J usage is TRBJ1-1; TRBD1 might be the D (5 bases). V was clipped by 0 bases and J by 6 bases, with 11 bases between them. This CDR3 is 13 amino acids long. Looked up from germline, CDR1 is GTSNPN and CDR2 is SVGIG (reference sequence). CDR3 amino acids: CAWSVLRGAEAFF. The CDR3 nucleotides are TGTGCCTGGAGTGTACTGAGAGGGGCTGAAGCTTTCTTT. Together with reference TRBV30 and TRBJ1-1, the CDR3 gives the full variable domain: SQTIHQWPATLVQPVGSPLSLECTVEGTSNPNLYWYRQAAGRGLQLLFYSVGIGQISSEVPQNLSASRPQDRQFILSSKKLLLSDSGFYLCAWSVLRGAEAFFGQGTRLTVV.

Only a few counts were recorded for this clonotype. The gene calls are TRBV7-2 and TRBJ2-3; D perhaps matches TRBD2 (6 bases). CDR1 SGHTA and CDR2 FQGNSA come from the germline V gene. Trimming took 1 base from V and 4 from J, leaving 15 bases between them. The CDR3 covers 16 residues. CDR3 loop: CASSLVTSFGADTQYF. The CDR3 DNA sequence: TGTGCCAGCAGCTTAGTGACTAGTTTCGGGGCAGATACGCAGTATTTT.

CDR3 bases: TGTGCCAGCAGGCACTTGGACAGTGGGTATGGCTACACCTTC. It is translated as CASRHLDSGYGYTF. The genes are TRBV28 and TRBJ1-2; tentative D call: TRBD1 (6 bases). Trimming removed 6 bases at V and 5 bases at J, with 16 bases between. The CDR3 runs to 14 residues. CDR1 is MDHEN, CDR2 SYDVKM, per germline.

In its sample, this clonotype was seen a few times. The chain uses TRBV4-1 and TRBJ1-4; tentative D call: TRBD1 (6 bases). This CDR3 has 17 residues. The germline gives CDR1 MGHRA, CDR2 YSYEKL. V lost 0 bases and J 3 bases, leaving 14 bases between the germline ends. The DNA for the CDR3 is TGCGCCAGCAGCCAAGATAGGGGGAAAAGAGCTAATGAAAAACTGTTTTTT. Residues: CASSQDRGKRANEKLFF.

This clonotype was observed a few times. The V call is TRBV28, the J call TRBJ1-5; tentatively, D is TRBD1 (6 bases). This CDR3 has 17 amino acids. Between the trimmed V and J ends, which lost 3 bases and 4 bases, there was a span of 19 bases. Germline V gene lookup returns CDR1 MDHEN and CDR2 SYDVKM. The CDR3 DNA reads as TGTGCCAGCAGTTTTGCCTTCGGGGGGGCGACTAATCAGCCCCAGCATTTT. This codes for CASSFAFGGATNQPQHF.

This clonotype was seen more than once but under ten times. The chain joins TRBV5-1 to TRBJ2-7; 9 positions match TRBD1. J gave up 2 bases and V 4 bases, and 7 bases lay outside the gene matches. CDR3 length: 15 residues. Germline CDR1 reads SGHRS; CDR2 reads YFSETQ. The CDR3 region has the DNA TGCGCCAGCAGCCGAGACAGGGGGTACCCCTACGAGCAGTACTTC. Protein sequence: CASSRDRGYPYEQYF.

The rearrangement links TRBV5-1 to TRBJ2-4, with a weak D call TRBD1 (5 bases). The end of the DNA fits TRBJ2-7 better, so the J call may be wrong. Germline CDR1 and CDR2: SGHRS and YFSETQ. The CDR3 consists of 13 residues. This CDR3 reads CASNLGATYEQYF. The CDR3 coding sequence is TGCGCCAGCAATCTAGGGGCGACCTACGAGCAGTACTTC.

The V and J genes are TRBV5-6 and TRBJ1-4; D call uncertain. The CDR3 runs to 13 residues. Germline V gene lookup returns CDR1 SGHDT and CDR2 YYEEEE. Trimming pared 5 bases from V and 3 bases from J, leaving 8 bases between. CDR3 DNA: TGTGCCAGCAGAGGGCAGCCTAATGAAAAACTGTTTTTT. It yields the protein CASRGQPNEKLFF.

The chain links TRBV9 to TRBJ2-7; 7 bases agree with TRBD1. The CDR3 totals 14 residues. V dropped 4 bases and J dropped 3; count of bases not matched to a gene: 7. Germline V gene lookup returns CDR1 SGDLS and CDR2 YYNGEE. The CDR3 reads CASSPGGLIYEQYF. The CDR3 DNA is TGTGCCAGCAGCCCAGGGGGTCTTATCTACGAGCAGTACTTC.

The gene calls are TRBV5-1 and TRBJ1-1; D is undetermined. Looked up from germline, CDR1 is SGHRS and CDR2 is YFSETQ. The CDR3 is 11 residues long. The V end was cut by 6 bases, the J end by 6 bases, with 9 bases between. The CDR3 loop is CASTGSAEAFF. The CDR3 DNA follows: TGCGCCAGCACGGGTTCCGCTGAAGCTTTCTTT. Together with reference TRBV5-1 and TRBJ1-1, the CDR3 gives the full variable domain: KAGVTQTPRYLIKTRGQQVTLSCSPISGHRSVSWYQQTPGQGLQFLFEYFSETQRNKGNFPGRFSGRQFSNSRSEMNVSTLELGDSALYLCASTGSAEAFFGQGTRLTVV.

This clonotype was counted many times. The chain carries TRBV4-1 and TRBJ2-5; no reliable D call. CDR1 and CDR2 from the germline V gene are MGHRA and YSYEKL. The V and J ends lost 8 bases and 5 bases respectively, with 15 bases between them. The CDR3 has 13 residues. The CDR3 nucleotides are TGCGCCAGCGGTCCGATCACCGGGGAGACCCAGTACTTC. Translating it yields CASGPITGETQYF.

This clonotype was counted ten times or more. The chain recombines TRBV29-1 with TRBJ2-1, with D perhaps TRBD1 (5 bases). This CDR3 is 12 amino acids long. V gave up 2 bases and J gave up 9 bases, with 11 bases separating them. Germline V gene data show CDR1 as SQVTM and CDR2 as ANQGSEA. The CDR3 here is CSVESRAFEQFF. DNA of the CDR3: TGCAGCGTTGAATCCAGGGCCTTTGAGCAGTTCTTC.

In this sample, this clonotype turned up a few times. The CDR3 reads CASSYRDGATNSPLHF. CDR3 DNA sequence: TGCGCCAGCAGCTACCGGGACGGGGCAACCAATTCACCCCTCCACTTT. V and J are TRBV5-1 and TRBJ1-6, with D maybe TRBD1 (5 bases). The CDR3 extends over 16 amino acids. CDR1 and CDR2 from the germline V gene are SGHRS and YFSETQ. Trimming stripped 3 bases from V and 7 bases from J, with 17 bases between.

This clonotype was observed a handful of times. Here the CDR3 DNA reads TGTGCCAGCAGCAAAGCGGGACAGGGGGCGTGTTACCAAGAGACCCAGTACTTC. This translates into CASSKAGQGACYQETQYF. The chain is built from TRBV21-1 and TRBJ2-5; the D call TRBD1 from the table was never checked on the DNA. TRBV21-1 is assigned pseudogene status. The CDR3 length is 18 residues.

This chain connects TRBV11-2 to TRBJ2-3; the D gene is possibly TRBD2 (5 bases). CDR1 and CDR2 from the germline V gene are SGHAT and FQNNGV. Trimming took off 5 bases at V and 8 bases at J, with 23 bases between the two ends. There are 16 residues in the CDR3. As DNA, the CDR3 is TGTGCCAGCAGCCCCATAGCGAGGGCCGGCTTGGCTACGCAGTATTTT. Its protein is CASSPIARAGLATQYF.